The 20 T cell receptor beta chains below come from one sample, sequenced in a study of CD8 T cells in ankylosing spondylitis. Findings and limits, study-wide: Within ankylosing spondylitis blood, a TCR beta motif made up of seven to nine highly homologous variants appeared to be characteristic.

Antigens of these TCRs are unknown. TCRdb processed the 5' RACE reads anew with MiXCR; each CDR3 protein has one entry. The sample holds fewer than 550,000 distinct CDR3 sequences, approximately 5.3% seen once. The sequenced sample consisted of blood, either unsorted or a sorted T cell fraction (not recorded which). The receptors were sampled from a male donor with ankylosing spondylitis.

This clonotype appeared many times. This sequence joins TRBV4-2 and TRBJ2-2, with 11 nucleotides matching TRBD1. The CDR3 runs 16 residues. Germline assignment: CDR1 LGHNA and CDR2 YNFKEQ. Trimming took 3 bases from V and 1 from J; bases not matched to a gene: 1. The CDR3 nucleotides read TGTGCCAGCAGCCAGGGGACAGGGGGGAACACCGGGGAGCTGTTTTTT. Its translation is CASSQGTGGNTGELFF.

This clonotype was recorded many times. The chain links TRBV29-1 to TRBJ2-2, with 13 bases fitting TRBD2. CDR1 and CDR2 (germline): SQVTM, ANQGSEA. The CDR3 extends over 15 amino acids. Trimming cost V 4 bases and J 4 bases; bases outside gene matches: 3. DNA for the CDR3: TGCAGCGTTGTACTAGCGGGAGGGCCCACCGGGGAGCTGTTTTTT. This codes for CSVVLAGGPTGELFF.

The chain carries TRBV7-2 and TRBJ1-1; possibly TRBD1 for D (6 bases). In germline, CDR1 is SGHTA, CDR2 FQGNSA. V lost 6 bases and J 6 bases, leaving 20 bases between the germline ends. CDR3 length: 15 amino acids. The CDR3 is CASRAAGGRFAEAFF. In DNA form, the CDR3 reads TGTGCCAGCAGGGCCGCCGGGGGGCGTTTCGCTGAAGCTTTCTTT.

This clonotype came up many times. The chain joins TRBV29-1 to TRBJ2-3, with 14 bases matching TRBD2. CDR3 length equals 15 residues. After removal of 4 bases from V and 3 bases from J, the junction contained 3 bases not matched to a gene. CDR1 SQVTM and CDR2 ANQGSEA come from the germline V gene. The CDR3 protein is CSVARLAGGTDTQYF. In DNA, the CDR3 is TGCAGCGTTGCTCGACTAGCGGGAGGGACAGATACGCAGTATTTT.

This clonotype has a handful of counts. This chain joins TRBV5-1 and TRBJ2-7, with a weak D call TRBD2 (6 bases). CDR3 length: 15 amino acids. Germline V CDR1 and CDR2: SGHRS, YFSETQ. V lost 0 bases to trimming and J lost 4 bases, with 14 bases between them. CDR3 protein: CASSLVHRETYEQYF. The CDR3 nucleotides read TGCGCCAGCAGCTTGGTGCACCGGGAGACTTACGAGCAGTACTTC.

This clonotype was observed many times. The chain has TRBV5-5 and TRBJ2-5, with 10 nucleotides matching TRBD1. CDR3 length: 17 amino acids. The J segment lost 2 bases and the V segment lost 0 bases, leaving 7 bases of the junction unmatched. Germline V lookup: CDR1 SGHKS, CDR2 YYEKEE (reference sequence). The CDR3 is CASSLGQGAWGQETQYF. CDR3 coding DNA: TGTGCCAGCAGCTTGGGACAGGGGGCATGGGGTCAAGAGACCCAGTACTTC. Full variable domain (rest looked up from reference TRBV5-5 and TRBJ2-5): DAGVTQSPTHLIKTRGQQVTLRCSPISGHKSVSWYQQVLGQGPQFIFQYYEKEERGRGNFPDRFSARQFPNYSSELNVNALLLGDSALYLCASSLGQGAWGQETQYFGPGTRLLVL.

This clonotype was found a few times. V usage is TRBV15 and J usage is TRBJ1-2; no definite D call. The CDR3 runs to 16 residues. Germline CDR1 reads LNHNV; CDR2 reads YYDKDF (reference sequence). Trimming cost V 4 bases and J 3 bases, with 18 bases left between them. CDR3 nucleotide sequence: TGTGCCACCAGCATTGGCAGGTCGGGGAGGTACTATGGCTACACCTTC. Its protein is CATSIGRSGRYYGYTF.

This clonotype was found a few times. The rearrangement uses TRBV5-6 and TRBJ2-1; D is undetermined. Germline CDR1 reads SGHDT; CDR2 reads YYEEEE. Trimming left V 4 bases short and J 8 bases short, with 10 bases between. The CDR3 totals 12 residues. The DNA of the CDR3 is TGTGCCAGCAGCCACGGGCTGGATGAGCAGTTCTTC. Protein: CASSHGLDEQFF. Combining the CDR3 with reference TRBV5-6 and TRBJ2-1 gives the whole variable domain DAGVTQSPTHLIKTRGQQVTLRCSPKSGHDTVSWYQQALGQGPQFIFQYYEEEERQRGNFPDRFSGHQFPNYSSELNVNALLLGDSALYLCASSHGLDEQFFGPGTRLTVL.

This clonotype appeared many times. This chain links TRBV15 with TRBJ1-1; D call uncertain. The V gene lost 1 base and the J gene lost 3 bases, with 12 bases spanning the gap. CDR3 length: 15 amino acids. The germline V gene has CDR1 LNHNV and CDR2 YYDKDF (reference sequence). This CDR3 is CATSRVVNGDTEAFF. The CDR3 DNA sequence: TGTGCCACCAGCAGAGTAGTAAACGGGGACACTGAAGCTTTCTTT.

This clonotype was seen many times. The chain carries TRBV20-1 and TRBJ2-6; the D is unclear. The V gene lost 2 bases and the J gene lost 0 bases, with 8 bases spanning the gap. Germline V CDR1 and CDR2: DFQATT, SNEGSKA (reference sequence). This CDR3 has 15 amino acids. CDR3 amino acids: CSARSLSSGANVLTF. CDR3 nucleotide sequence: TGCAGTGCTAGAAGCCTTAGCTCTGGGGCCAACGTCCTGACTTTC.

This clonotype was observed a few times. This chain connects TRBV4-2 to TRBJ1-2; maybe TRBD1 (6 bases). The CDR3 runs to 15 residues. Germline CDR1 and CDR2: LGHNA and YNFKEQ. V lost 1 base and J 3 bases, leaving 12 bases between the germline ends. The CDR3 nucleotides are TGTGCCAGCAGCCAAGCTTTACAGGGCGACTATGGCTACACCTTC. Its translation is CASSQALQGDYGYTF.

Only a few counts were recorded for this clonotype. This chain links TRBV30 with TRBJ2-5; 7 bases match TRBD2. Germline CDR1 and CDR2: GTSNPN and SVGIG (reference sequence). V lost 4 bases to trimming and J lost 4 bases; unmatched junction nucleotides: 6. This CDR3 region has 13 residues. CDR3 sequence (DNA): TGTGCCTGGATTCTACCGGGGGGAGAGACCCAGTACTTC. Residues: CAWILPGGETQYF.

This clonotype was recorded at least ten times. The chain employs TRBV7-9 and TRBJ2-2; TRBD2 agrees at 8 bases. The J segment lost 7 bases and the V segment lost 2 bases, leaving 6 bases of the junction unmatched. The CDR3 is 15 amino acids. Germline loops: CDR1 SEHNR, CDR2 FQNEAQ (reference sequence). The CDR3 nucleotides read TGTGCCAGCAGCTTAAAGCGGGAGCGCGGCGGGGAGCTGTTTTTT. Amino acid sequence: CASSLKRERGGELFF.

This clonotype was recorded many times. One junction end disagrees with the germline gene, perhaps due to a read error. The V and J genes are TRBV20-1 and TRBJ2-1; the match to TRBD2 covers 7 bases. Germline-derived CDR1 and CDR2 are DFQATT and SNEGSKA (reference sequence). The CDR3 extends over 12 amino acids. For the CDR3, the DNA is TGCAGTGCTAGCCGGTCCAGCGGGAAGCTTCTCTTC. Its translation is CSASRSSGKLLF.

This clonotype appeared many times. The J gene is TRBJ1-4, the V gene TRBV28; maybe TRBD1 (6 bases). The CDR3 contains 14 residues. Germline V gives CDR1 MDHEN, CDR2 SYDVKM. V was pared by 8 bases and J by 9 bases, with 19 bases between. The CDR3 spells CASGILQGGKKLFF. The CDR3 nucleotides are TGTGCCAGCGGAATTTTACAAGGGGGAAAAAAACTGTTTTTT.

In its sample, this clonotype was seen many times. V gene TRBV11-2 combines with J gene TRBJ2-3; 7 bases are shared with TRBD2. The germline gives CDR1 SGHAT, CDR2 FQNNGV. V lost 5 bases to trimming and J lost 10 bases; unmatched junction nucleotides: 12. CDR3 length: 14 residues. In DNA, the CDR3 is TGTGCCAGCAGCGCTGGGCGAGCGGGACTTTCGCAGTATTTT. Translated: CASSAGRAGLSQYF.

The chain combines TRBV7-9 with TRBJ2-1; 7 nucleotides line up with TRBD2. The CDR3 consists of 14 residues. Germline V lookup: CDR1 SEHNR, CDR2 FQNEAQ (reference sequence). The junction had 6 bases not matched to a gene; V was cut back by 7 bases and J by 3 bases. The CDR3 loop reads CASTISGGYNEQFF. CDR3 bases: TGTGCCAGCACCATTTCGGGAGGCTACAATGAGCAGTTCTTC.

This clonotype was picked up many times. The V gene is TRBV27, the J gene TRBJ2-2; 8 nucleotides align to TRBD2. The germline V gene has CDR1 MNHEY and CDR2 SMNVEV (reference sequence). The V and J ends lost 3 bases and 5 bases, in that order; junction bases with no gene match: 8. The CDR3 runs to 16 residues. Written as DNA, the CDR3 is TGTGCCAGCAGTTTCTTGGGACTAGTTAATACCGGGGAGCTGTTTTTT. Translation: CASSFLGLVNTGELFF.

This clonotype was counted many times. The chain joins TRBV6-5 to TRBJ2-7, with a possible D match to TRBD1 (6 bases). Germline CDR1 and CDR2: MNHEY and SVGAGI. The CDR3 length is 13 residues. V lost 4 bases and J lost 3, with 10 bases in between. The CDR3 is CASSSGTYYEQYF. In DNA, the CDR3 is TGTGCCAGCAGTTCCGGGACATACTACGAGCAGTACTTC.

This clonotype was detected ten times or more. The J gene is TRBJ2-6, the V gene TRBV18; possibly TRBD2 for D (5 bases). V lost 3 bases to trimming and J lost 0 bases, with 12 bases between them. The V gene's germline CDR1 is KGHSH and CDR2 LQKENI. The CDR3 extends over 17 amino acids. CDR3 DNA: TGTGCCAGCTCACCTCGGGGAACGATCTCTGGGGCCAACGTCCTGACTTTC. This gives the protein CASSPRGTISGANVLTF.